A single sample gave rise to the 12 T cell receptor beta chains below, sequenced in a study of shared clonotypes between healthy human individuals. Sequencing was performed with immunoSEQ multiplex PCR; in TCRdb, only in-frame clones are kept and a portion is missing. The sample records approximately 1.4 million clones, 98% being singletons. The source material was naive CD4+ T cells sorted from blood. The subset was: CD45RA+ positively selected. Every receptor here comes from a man younger than 40 in good health.

The chain couples TRBV5-6 to TRBJ2-1; D is perhaps TRBD1 (5 bases). The germline gives CDR1 SGHDT, CDR2 YYEEEE. CDR3 length: 15 residues. Trimming took 7 bases from V and 4 from J, leaving 18 bases between them. CDR3 DNA: TGTGCCAGCCTCCCCTTCGACAGTTCTTACAATGAGCAGTTCTTC. Translated, it gives CASLPFDSSYNEQFF. Variable domain in full (rest from reference TRBV5-6 and TRBJ2-1): DAGVTQSPTHLIKTRGQQVTLRCSPKSGHDTVSWYQQALGQGPQFIFQYYEEEERQRGNFPDRFSGHQFPNYSSELNVNALLLGDSALYLCASLPFDSSYNEQFFGPGTRLTVL.

The chain recombines TRBV18 with TRBJ1-4; possible D gene TRBD1, 6 bases. The CDR3 length is 15 residues. In germline, CDR1 is KGHSH, CDR2 LQKENI. V lost 3 bases to trimming and J lost 7 bases, with 15 bases between them. The CDR3 sequence: CASSPRGRRGEKLFF. As DNA, the CDR3 is TGTGCCAGCTCACCCCGGGGGCGGAGGGGTGAAAAACTGTTTTTT.

The chain is built from TRBV19 and TRBJ1-2, with D maybe TRBD1 (5 bases). Per the germline V gene, CDR1 is LNHDA and CDR2 is SQIVND (reference sequence). The V gene lost 4 bases and the J gene lost 2 bases, with 17 bases spanning the gap. The CDR3 consists of 16 residues. In DNA, the CDR3 is TGTGCCAGTAGTACCCCCCCCGGGGCCGCGAACTATGGCTACACCTTC. Residues: CASSTPPGAANYGYTF. The whole variable domain, filled in from reference TRBV19 and TRBJ1-2, reads DGGITQSPKYLFRKEGQNVTLSCEQNLNHDAMYWYRQDPGQGLRLIYYSQIVNDFQKGDIAEGYSVSREKKESFPLTVTSAQKNPTAFYLCASSTPPGAANYGYTFGSGTRLTVV.

This chain uses TRBV18 with TRBJ2-7; 13 bases map to TRBD2. CDR1 KGHSH and CDR2 LQKENI come from the germline V gene. The ends lost 3 bases at V and 7 bases at J; junction bases unmatched: 12. The CDR3 spans 17 residues. CDR3 sequence reads: CASSPGQGTSGRGEQYF. CDR3 bases: TGTGCCAGCTCACCGGGACAGGGAACTAGCGGGAGGGGAGAGCAGTACTTC. Variable domain in full (rest from reference TRBV18 and TRBJ2-7): NAGVMQNPRHLVRRRGQEARLRCSPMKGHSHVYWYRQLPEEGLKFMVYLQKENIIDESGMPKERFSAEFPKEGPSILRIQQVVRGDSAAYFCASSPGQGTSGRGEQYFGPGTRLTVT.

This rearrangement joins TRBV14 to TRBJ2-5; D uncertain. CDR1 is SGHDN and CDR2 is FVKESK in the germline V gene. CDR3 length: 17 amino acids. With 1 base removed from V and 0 bases from J, the gap between germline ends came to 15 bases. The CDR3 spells CASSQVRRYGYQETQYF. CDR3 nucleotides: TGTGCCAGCAGCCAAGTCCGAAGGTACGGGTACCAAGAGACCCAGTACTTC.

The chain employs TRBV7-9 and TRBJ2-7; 12 bases are a match to TRBD2. Germline values: CDR1 SEHNR, CDR2 FQNEAQ (reference sequence). J gave up 6 bases and V 5 bases, and 8 bases lay outside the gene matches. The CDR3 is made up of 15 amino acids. CDR3 DNA sequence: TGTGCCAGCAGCACGGGACTAGCGGGCATAGGCGAGCAGTACTTC. Encoded protein: CASSTGLAGIGEQYF.

The chain is built from TRBV16 and TRBJ1-4; no firm D call. Germline V CDR1 and CDR2: KGHSY, FQNENV. The V end lost 0 bases, the J end lost 4 bases, and 9 bases lay between the germline ends. This CDR3 region has 15 residues. The CDR3 DNA reads as TGTGCCAGCAGCCAATCCAGCAGATTTAATGAAAAACTGTTTTTT. Translating gives CASSQSSRFNEKLFF.

For this clone: Other DNA sequences in the same sample also yield this CDR3. This chain connects TRBV5-1 to TRBJ2-7; D might be TRBD1 (6 bases). The CDR3 loop spans 14 amino acids. V lost 4 bases and J 3 bases, leaving 14 bases between the germline ends. CDR1 SGHRS and CDR2 YFSETQ come from the germline V gene. As DNA, the CDR3 is TGCGCCAGCAGCCCCCCTGGACAGTACTACGAGCAGTACTTC. It translates to CASSPPGQYYEQYF.

On this clone itself: Other DNA sequences in this specimen translate into the identical CDR3. This rearrangement joins TRBV9 to TRBJ2-5; the D is unclear. V was shortened by 0 bases and J by 2 bases, with 5 bases between the two germline ends. This CDR3 contains 13 residues. Germline V lookup: CDR1 SGDLS, CDR2 YYNGEE. Here the CDR3 DNA reads TGTGCCAGCAGCGTAGCGGCTCAAGAGACCCAGTACTTC. Translating gives CASSVAAQETQYF.

The genes are TRBV9 and TRBJ2-7, with D possibly matching TRBD2 (6 bases). The V gene lost 3 bases and the J gene lost 2 bases, with 15 bases spanning the gap. Germline CDR1 SGDLS, CDR2 YYNGEE. The CDR3 sequence is 15 residues long. CDR3 sequence (DNA): TGTGCCAGCAGCGCGAGGGGCGGAGGGGCCTACGAGCAGTACTTC. Its protein is CASSARGGGAYEQYF.

The gene calls are TRBV27 and TRBJ2-3; D is possibly TRBD1 (5 bases). Trimming shortened V by 9 bases and J by 2 bases, and 18 bases separated the two germline ends. Germline CDR1 reads MNHEY; CDR2 reads SMNVEV (reference sequence). CDR3 length: 15 amino acids. This CDR3 is CARLFTGQHTDTQYF. CDR3 sequence (DNA): TGTGCCAGACTTTTCACCGGACAACACACAGATACGCAGTATTTT.

This chain uses TRBV6-1 with TRBJ1-1; D is ambiguous. This CDR3 is 13 amino acids long. CDR1 and CDR2 (germline): MNHNS, SASEGT. The ends were cut back, 1 base at V and 14 bases at J, with 17 bases in the middle. CDR3 region: CASSEERRSGRFF. The CDR3 coding sequence is TGTGCCAGCAGTGAAGAAAGGAGGAGTGGCAGGTTCTTT.